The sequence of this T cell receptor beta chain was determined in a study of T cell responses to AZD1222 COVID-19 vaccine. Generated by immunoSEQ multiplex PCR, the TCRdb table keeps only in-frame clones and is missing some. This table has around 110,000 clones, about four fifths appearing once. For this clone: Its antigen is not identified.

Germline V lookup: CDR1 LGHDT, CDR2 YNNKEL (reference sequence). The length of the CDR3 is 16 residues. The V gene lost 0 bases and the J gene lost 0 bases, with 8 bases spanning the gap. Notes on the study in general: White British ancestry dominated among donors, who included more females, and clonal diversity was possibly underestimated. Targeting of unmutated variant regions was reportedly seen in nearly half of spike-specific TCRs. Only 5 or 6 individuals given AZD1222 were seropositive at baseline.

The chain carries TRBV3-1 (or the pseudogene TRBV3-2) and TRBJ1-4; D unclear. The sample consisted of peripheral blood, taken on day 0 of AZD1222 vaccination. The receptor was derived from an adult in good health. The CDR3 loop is CASSQDPGATNEKLFF. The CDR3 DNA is TGTGCCAGCAGCCAAGATCCGGGTGCAACTAATGAAAAACTGTTTTTT.